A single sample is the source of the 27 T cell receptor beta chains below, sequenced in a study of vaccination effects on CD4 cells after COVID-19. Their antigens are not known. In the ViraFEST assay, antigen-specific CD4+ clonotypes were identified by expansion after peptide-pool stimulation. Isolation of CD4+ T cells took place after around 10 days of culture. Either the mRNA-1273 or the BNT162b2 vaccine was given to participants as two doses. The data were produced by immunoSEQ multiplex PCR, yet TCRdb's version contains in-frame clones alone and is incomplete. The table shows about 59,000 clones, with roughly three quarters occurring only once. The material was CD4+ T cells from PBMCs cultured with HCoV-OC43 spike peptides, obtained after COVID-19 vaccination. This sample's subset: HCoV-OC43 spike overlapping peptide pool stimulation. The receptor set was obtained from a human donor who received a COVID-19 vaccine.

CDR3 sequence (DNA): TGTGCCAGCAGCATCCGCGGCGGGGGGACGAACACCGGGGAGCTGTTTTTT. It translates to CASSIRGGGTNTGELFF. The chain is built from TRBV7-2 and TRBJ2-2; TRBD2 agrees at 8 bases. This CDR3 is 17 amino acids long. Germline CDR1 reads SGHTA; CDR2 reads FQGNSA. J was trimmed by 0 bases and V by 5 bases; bases with no gene match: 8.

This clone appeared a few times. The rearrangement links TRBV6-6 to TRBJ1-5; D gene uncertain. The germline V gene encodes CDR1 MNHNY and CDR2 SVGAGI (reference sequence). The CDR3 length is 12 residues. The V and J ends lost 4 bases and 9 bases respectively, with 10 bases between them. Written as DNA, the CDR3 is TGTGCCAGCAGTTCAACACCGATGCCCCAGCATTTT. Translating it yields CASSSTPMPQHF.

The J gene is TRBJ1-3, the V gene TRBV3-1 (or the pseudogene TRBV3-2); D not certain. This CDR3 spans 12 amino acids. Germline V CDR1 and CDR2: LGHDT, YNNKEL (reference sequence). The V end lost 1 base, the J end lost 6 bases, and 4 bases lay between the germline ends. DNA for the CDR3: TGTGCCAGCAGCCAAGGTCCAAACACCATATATTTT. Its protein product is CASSQGPNTIYF.

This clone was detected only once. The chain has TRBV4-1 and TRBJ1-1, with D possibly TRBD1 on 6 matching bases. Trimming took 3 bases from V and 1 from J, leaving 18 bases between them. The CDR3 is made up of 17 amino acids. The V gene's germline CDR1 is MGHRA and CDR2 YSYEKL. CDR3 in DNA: TGCGCCAGCAGCCAGCTTTCTGGGGGGCCGGGGAACACTGAAGCTTTCTTT. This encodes CASSQLSGGPGNTEAFF.

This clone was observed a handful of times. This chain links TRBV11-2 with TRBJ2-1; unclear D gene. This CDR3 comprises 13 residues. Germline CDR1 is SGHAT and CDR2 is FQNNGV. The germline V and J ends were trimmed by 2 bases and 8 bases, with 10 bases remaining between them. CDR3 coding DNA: TGTGCCAGCAGCTTAAGGCTAGGACATGAGCAGTTCTTC. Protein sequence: CASSLRLGHEQFF.

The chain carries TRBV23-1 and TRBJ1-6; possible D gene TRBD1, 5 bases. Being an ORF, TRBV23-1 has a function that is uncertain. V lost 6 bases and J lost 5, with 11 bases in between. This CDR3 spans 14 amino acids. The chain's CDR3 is CASRTEPNNSPLHF. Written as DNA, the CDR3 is TGCGCCAGCAGGACAGAACCGAATAATTCACCCCTCCACTTT.

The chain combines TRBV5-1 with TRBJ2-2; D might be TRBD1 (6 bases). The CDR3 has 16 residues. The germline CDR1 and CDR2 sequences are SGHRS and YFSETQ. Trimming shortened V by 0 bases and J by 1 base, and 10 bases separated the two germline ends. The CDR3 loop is CASSLVVGGNTGELFF. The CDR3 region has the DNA TGCGCCAGCAGCTTGGTTGTAGGGGGGAACACCGGGGAGCTGTTTTTT.

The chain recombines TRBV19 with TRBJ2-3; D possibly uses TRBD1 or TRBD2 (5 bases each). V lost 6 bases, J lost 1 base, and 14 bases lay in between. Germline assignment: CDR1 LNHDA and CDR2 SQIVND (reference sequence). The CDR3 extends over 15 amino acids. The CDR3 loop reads CASSYRDGGTDTQYF. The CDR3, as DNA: TGTGCCAGTAGCTACCGGGACGGAGGCACAGATACGCAGTATTTT. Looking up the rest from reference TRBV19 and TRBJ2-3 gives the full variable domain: DGGITQSPKYLFRKEGQNVTLSCEQNLNHDAMYWYRQDPGQGLRLIYYSQIVNDFQKGDIAEGYSVSREKKESFPLTVTSAQKNPTAFYLCASSYRDGGTDTQYFGPGTRLTVL.

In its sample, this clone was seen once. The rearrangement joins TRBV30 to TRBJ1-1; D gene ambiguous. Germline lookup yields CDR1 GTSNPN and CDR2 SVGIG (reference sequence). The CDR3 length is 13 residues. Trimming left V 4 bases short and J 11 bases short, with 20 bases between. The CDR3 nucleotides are TGTGCCTGGACAAAAGGCAGTCAACTTTTGGCTTTCTTT. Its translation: CAWTKGSQLLAFF.

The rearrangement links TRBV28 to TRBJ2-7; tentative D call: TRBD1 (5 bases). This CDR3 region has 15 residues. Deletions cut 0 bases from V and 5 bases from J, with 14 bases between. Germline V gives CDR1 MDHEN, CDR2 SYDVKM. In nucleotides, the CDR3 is TGTGCCAGCAGTTTATGGGCGCAGGGTCACCACGAGCAGTACGTC. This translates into CASSLWAQGHHEQYV.

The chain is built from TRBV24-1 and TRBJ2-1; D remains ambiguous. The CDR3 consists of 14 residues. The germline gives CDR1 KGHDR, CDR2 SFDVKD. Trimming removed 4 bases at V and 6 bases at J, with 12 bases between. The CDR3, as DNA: TGTGCCACCAGTGACTCCGCCCTTGGCAATGAGCAGTTCTTC. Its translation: CATSDSALGNEQFF.

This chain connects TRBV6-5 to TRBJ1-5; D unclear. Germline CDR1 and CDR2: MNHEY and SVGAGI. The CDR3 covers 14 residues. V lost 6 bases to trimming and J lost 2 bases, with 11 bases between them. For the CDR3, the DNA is TGTGCCAGCAGCCCCGCCCCCGGCAATCAGCCCCAGCATTTT. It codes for CASSPAPGNQPQHF.

The CDR3 loop reads CASTSGDFQETQYF. The CDR3 DNA follows: TGTGCCAGCACTAGCGGGGATTTCCAAGAGACCCAGTACTTC. The chain employs TRBV6-5 and TRBJ2-5, with 9 nucleotides matching TRBD2. The CDR3 contains 14 residues. J gave up 1 base and V 7 bases, and 4 bases lay outside the gene matches. From germline, CDR1 is MNHEY and CDR2 SVGAGI.

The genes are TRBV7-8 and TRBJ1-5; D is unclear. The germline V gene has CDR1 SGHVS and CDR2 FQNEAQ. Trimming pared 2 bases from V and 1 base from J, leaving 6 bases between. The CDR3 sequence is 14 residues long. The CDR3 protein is CASSLLLSNQPQHF. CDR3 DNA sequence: TGTGCCAGCAGCTTATTATTAAGCAATCAGCCCCAGCATTTT.

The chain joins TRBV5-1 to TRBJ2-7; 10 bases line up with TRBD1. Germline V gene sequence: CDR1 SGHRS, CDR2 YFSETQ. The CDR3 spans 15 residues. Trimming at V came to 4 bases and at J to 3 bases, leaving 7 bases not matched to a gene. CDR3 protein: CASSLGTGAGYEQYV. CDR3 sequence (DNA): TGCGCCAGCAGCCTCGGGACAGGGGCAGGCTACGAGCAGTACGTC.

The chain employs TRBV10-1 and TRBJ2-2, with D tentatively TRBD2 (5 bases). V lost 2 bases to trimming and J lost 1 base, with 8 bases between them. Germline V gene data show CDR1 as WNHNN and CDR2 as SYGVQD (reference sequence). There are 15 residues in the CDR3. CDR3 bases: TGCGCCAGCAGTGAGGGAGGCAGGAACACCGGGGAGCTGTTTTTT. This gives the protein CASSEGGRNTGELFF.

In DNA, the CDR3 is TGTGCCAGCAGCGTAGAAATGGCAGGGTCTGGAAACACCATATATTTT. Translating gives CASSVEMAGSGNTIYF. This chain joins TRBV9 and TRBJ1-3, with a weak D call TRBD1 (5 bases). Germline values: CDR1 SGDLS, CDR2 YYNGEE. CDR3 length: 16 residues. V was trimmed by 0 bases and J by 1 base, leaving 11 bases between them.

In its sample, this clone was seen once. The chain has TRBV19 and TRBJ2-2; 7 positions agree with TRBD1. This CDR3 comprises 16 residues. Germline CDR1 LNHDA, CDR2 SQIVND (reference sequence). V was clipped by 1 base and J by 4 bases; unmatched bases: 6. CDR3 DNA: TGTGCCAGTAGTATAGGACAGGGTCGCATCACCGGGGAGCTGTTTTTT. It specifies CASSIGQGRITGELFF.

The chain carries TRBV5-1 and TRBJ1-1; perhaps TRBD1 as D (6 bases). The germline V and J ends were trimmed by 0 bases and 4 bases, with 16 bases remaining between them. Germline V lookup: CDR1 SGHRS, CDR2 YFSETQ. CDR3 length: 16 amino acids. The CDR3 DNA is TGCGCCAGCAGCTTGGGGCCGACAGGAGTTGGCACTGAAGCTTTCTTT. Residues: CASSLGPTGVGTEAFF.

The CDR3 reads CASSIRGLQETQYF. The CDR3 bases are TGTGCCAGCAGCATACGGGGGCTCCAAGAGACCCAGTACTTC. The V gene is TRBV6-5, the J gene TRBJ2-5, with D tentatively TRBD1 or TRBD2 (6 bases each). CDR3 size: 14 residues. The V gene's germline CDR1 is MNHEY and CDR2 SVGAGI. Trimming left V 6 bases short and J 1 base short, with 12 bases between.

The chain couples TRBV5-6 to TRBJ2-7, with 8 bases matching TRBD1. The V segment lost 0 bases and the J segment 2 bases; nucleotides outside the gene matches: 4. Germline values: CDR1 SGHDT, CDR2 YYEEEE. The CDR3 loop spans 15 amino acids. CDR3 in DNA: TGTGCCAGCAGCTTGGTCCAGGGGGCACCCTACGAGCAGTACGTC. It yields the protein CASSLVQGAPYEQYV.

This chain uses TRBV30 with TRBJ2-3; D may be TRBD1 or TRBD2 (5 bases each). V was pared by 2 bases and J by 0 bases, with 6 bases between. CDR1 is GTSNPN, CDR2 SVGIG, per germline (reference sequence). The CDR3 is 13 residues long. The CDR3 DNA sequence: TGTGCCTGGAGTCGGGACAGCACAGATACGCAGTATTTT. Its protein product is CAWSRDSTDTQYF.

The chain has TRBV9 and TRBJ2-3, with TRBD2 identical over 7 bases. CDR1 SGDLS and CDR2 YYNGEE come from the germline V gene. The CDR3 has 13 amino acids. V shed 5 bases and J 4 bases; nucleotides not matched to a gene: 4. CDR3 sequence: CASRSGAADTQYF. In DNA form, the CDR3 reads TGTGCCAGCAGGAGCGGGGCCGCAGATACGCAGTATTTT.

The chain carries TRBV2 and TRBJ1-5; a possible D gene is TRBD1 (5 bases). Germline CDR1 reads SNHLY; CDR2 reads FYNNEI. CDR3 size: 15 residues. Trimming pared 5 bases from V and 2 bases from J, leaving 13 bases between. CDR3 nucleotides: TGTGCCAGCAGTTCGCAGGGACTCGGCAATCAGCCCCAGCATTTT. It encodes CASSSQGLGNQPQHF.

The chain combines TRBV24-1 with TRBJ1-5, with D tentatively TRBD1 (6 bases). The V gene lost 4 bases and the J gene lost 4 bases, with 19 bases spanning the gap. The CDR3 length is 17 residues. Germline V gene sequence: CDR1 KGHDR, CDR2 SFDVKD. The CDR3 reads CATSDPSGDMRNQPQHF. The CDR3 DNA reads TGTGCCACCAGTGACCCCTCCGGGGACATGAGGAATCAGCCCCAGCATTTT.

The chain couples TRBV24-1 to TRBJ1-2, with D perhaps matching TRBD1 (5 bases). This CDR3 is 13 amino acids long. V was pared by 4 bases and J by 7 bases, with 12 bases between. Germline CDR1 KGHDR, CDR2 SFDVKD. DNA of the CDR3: TGTGCCACCAGTGACACGGGACGGAGTGGCTACACCTTC. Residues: CATSDTGRSGYTF.

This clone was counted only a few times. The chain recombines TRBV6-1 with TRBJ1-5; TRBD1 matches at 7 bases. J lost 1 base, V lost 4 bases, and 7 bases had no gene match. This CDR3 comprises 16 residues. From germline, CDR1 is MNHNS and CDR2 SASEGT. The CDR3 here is CASSGSTGDSNQPQHF. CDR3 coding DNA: TGTGCCAGCAGTGGGAGTACAGGGGACAGCAATCAGCCCCAGCATTTT.